The TCR beta chain under discussion was sequenced for a study of post-analysis software for immune sequencing data. Presence of unique molecular identifiers characterized the TCR beta cDNA libraries. The T cell input of about 0.9 to 10 million gave about half a million cDNA molecules. TCRdb fed the PCR reads into MiXCR, producing one record per CDR3 protein. Of about 800,000 distinct CDR3 sequences listed, roughly 27% are singletons. This clonotype was seen a few times. Antigen: not known. There are 14 residues in the CDR3. CDR1 and CDR2 (germline): DFQATT, SNEGSKA (reference sequence). V gave up 0 bases and J gave up 9 bases, with 15 bases separating them. Study-wide results and limits: Multiple sclerosis was associated with a significant reduction in normalized Chao1 diversity relative to controls. Among roughly 5 TRBV segments more frequent in patients than controls were TRBV5-6, TRBV5-1 and TRBV20-1.

The TCR sequence derives from a girl aged 10-17 years with multiple sclerosis. The chain uses TRBV20-1 and TRBJ1-5; a weak D match, TRBD1 (5 bases). The specimen sequenced was blood. In nucleotides, the CDR3 is TGCAGTGCTAGAGACGGGGCAGGAAGTCGGCCCCAGCATTTT. Its translation: CSARDGAGSRPQHF.